This TCR beta chain was recovered during a study of T cell changes during pregnancy in multiple sclerosis. Repertoires were generated with immunoSEQ multiplex PCR, while TCRdb's copy carries only in-frame clones and drops some. The sample has tens of thousands of clones, around nine tenths seen once; the top ten hold 1% to 1.5%. The CDR3 consists of 14 residues. J lost 7 bases, V lost 2 bases, and 3 bases had no gene match. Germline V CDR1 and CDR2: SGHTA, FQGNSA. This chain connects TRBV7-2 to TRBJ2-7; the match to TRBD2 covers 12 bases. The clonotype comes from a female donor with multiple sclerosis, enrolled in a pregnancy study. Material: peripheral blood, obtained in the third trimester of pregnancy. The CDR3 spells CASSLLAGGEEQYF. CDR3 bases: TGTGCCAGCAGCTTACTAGCGGGAGGGGAAGAGCAGTACTTC. Combining the CDR3 with reference TRBV7-2 and TRBJ2-7 gives the whole variable domain GAGVSQSPSNKVTEKGKDVELRCDPISGHTALYWYRQSLGQGLEFLIYFQGNSAPDKSGLPSDRFSAERTGGSVSTLTIQRTQQEDSAVYLCASSLLAGGEEQYFGPGTRLTVT.